This T cell receptor (beta chain) was retrieved from a study of T cells in Graves' hyperthyroidism and ophthalmopathy. What was amplified from RNA transcripts were TCR beta CDR3 regions. The HTBI set primed first-round TCR CDR3 RT-PCR. One entry per CDR3 protein, called by TCRdb with MiXCR from the multiplex PCR reads. The sample contains some 490,000 distinct CDR3 sequences, 15% to 20% of which appear only once. The study excluded patients with uncontrolled infection, other autoimmune disease, pregnancy or lactation. Each diagnosis drew on symptoms, thyroxine, TRAb, thyroid ultrasound and orbital computed tomography findings. This clonotype was picked up a small number of times. The sequenced sample consisted of blood. This TCR was recovered from a woman aged 30 to 39 with Graves' ophthalmopathy.

DNA for the CDR3: TGCAGCGTTGAAGATTACCCTAGCGGGATGGGAGAGACCCAGTACTTC. It is translated as CSVEDYPSGMGETQYF. The genes are TRBV29-1 and TRBJ2-5, with 9 bases that match TRBD2. Germline CDR1 and CDR2: SQVTM and ANQGSEA. The length of the CDR3 is 16 residues. Unmatched junction bases numbered 9, after V lost 0 bases and J lost 4 bases.